Detailed here is one TCR beta chain. This specimen belongs to a study of blood T cell repertoires in COVID-19. About the study: Samples came from the United States, Italy and Spain, spanning acute and convalescent COVID-19. PBMCs, B-cell-depleted T cells, or T cells provided the cDNA or gDNA that made up the material.

Per germline, CDR1 LNHDA and CDR2 SQIVND (reference sequence). Trimming shortened V by 1 base and J by 1 base, and 7 bases separated the two germline ends. The CDR3 contains 15 residues. Original processing methods: Nucleated cell number was recorded as an estimate derived from reference gene primer amplification. The repertoire was sequenced with immunoSEQ multiplex PCR; TCRdb's copy has only in-frame clones and lacks some. Clonal size and the V and J genes are those of that table, whereas D and trimming came from the DNA. The repertoire holds roughly 260,000 clones, with under 90% as singletons. The sequenced sample was peripheral blood. The chain has TRBV19 and TRBJ2-2; possible D gene TRBD1, 5 bases. This TCR was recovered from a woman aged 18-29 years with acute or convalescent COVID-19. The CDR3 region is CASSIGQMNTGELFF. CDR3 sequence (DNA): TGTGCCAGTAGTATAGGACAGATGAACACCGGGGAGCTGTTTTTT.